Presented here are 10 T cell receptor beta chains from one specimen sequenced in a study of vaccination and CD4 T cells after COVID-19. The antigens for these receptors are not known. The treatment is: approximately 10-day PBMC culture with coronavirus spike peptide pools or control peptides (ViraFEST assay). Oncomine TCR Beta short-read sequencing was applied to DNA from cultured CD4+ T cells. From the PCR reads, TCRdb called clonotypes with MiXCR, one entry per CDR3 protein. Among thousands of distinct CDR3 sequences listed, under 30% were seen once. The material sequenced was cultured CD4+ T cells from blood. Receptor source: a human donor with COVID-19.

By proportion, this clonotype is medium-sized (0.01 to 0.1%). CDR3 region: CASSRGQGLVDGYTF. CDR3 nucleotides: TGTGCCAGCAGCCGGGGACAGGGGTTGGTAGATGGCTACACCTTC. The chain joins TRBV7-2 to TRBJ1-2, with TRBD1 matching 10 bases. V was clipped by 5 bases and J by 6 bases; unmatched bases: 9. CDR1 and CDR2 (germline): SGHTA, FQGNSA. The CDR3 extends over 15 amino acids.

This rearrangement joins TRBV5-1 to TRBJ2-7; TRBD1 agrees at 7 bases. The CDR3 consists of 14 residues. V dropped 0 bases and J dropped 7; count of bases not matched to a gene: 7. Germline V CDR1 and CDR2: SGHRS, YFSETQ. The CDR3, as DNA: TGCGCCAGCAGCTTGGGAGGGGGCTCCTTGGAGCAGTACTTC. Residues: CASSLGGGSLEQYF.

This clonotype was counted only a few times. The genes are TRBV27 and TRBJ1-5, with D unclear. V lost 5 bases and J lost 6, with 14 bases in between. This CDR3 comprises 14 residues. The germline V gene encodes CDR1 MNHEY and CDR2 SMNVEV (reference sequence). CDR3 loop: CASSPIERGQPQHF. CDR3 in DNA: TGTGCCAGCAGTCCCATAGAGCGCGGTCAGCCCCAGCATTTT.

Notes on this clonotype: One end of the junction varies from germline; a read error may be responsible. J is TRBJ2-1 and V is TRBV7-7; D is perhaps TRBD1 (6 bases). CDR3 length: 13 amino acids. Germline assignment: CDR1 SSHAT and CDR2 FNYEAQ (reference sequence). The chain's CDR3 is CASSLARQAEQFF. The CDR3 DNA follows: TGTGCTAGCAGCTTAGCCCGACAGGCTGAGCAGTTCTTC.

This sequence joins TRBV12-5 and TRBJ2-5; 14 nucleotides agree with TRBD2. The CDR3 length is 15 residues. The ends lost 5 bases at V and 4 bases at J; junction bases unmatched: 3. Germline V lookup: CDR1 LGHNT, CDR2 FRNRAP. The CDR3 nucleotides are TGTGCTAGTGGTCCAGGGACTAGCGGGGGAGAGACCCAGTACTTC. It codes for CASGPGTSGGETQYF.

This clonotype was seen a handful of times. V is TRBV23-1 and J is TRBJ1-2; D call uncertain. TRBV23-1 is marked as an open reading frame, function uncertain. V lost 0 bases and J lost 2, with 13 bases in between. This CDR3 is built from 16 residues. CDR3 sequence reads: CASSQSGSKGNYGYTF. Written as DNA, the CDR3 is TGCGCCAGCAGTCAATCAGGGTCCAAAGGGAACTATGGCTACACCTTC.

The chain recombines TRBV19 with TRBJ1-3, with D unresolved. The CDR3 is 14 residues long. Germline-derived CDR1 and CDR2 are LNHDA and SQIVND (reference sequence). The V gene lost 6 bases and the J gene lost 0 bases, with 9 bases spanning the gap. DNA of the CDR3: TGTGCCAGTAGGAAGCAAGGCTCTGGAAACACCATATATTTT. This translates into CASRKQGSGNTIYF.

This clonotype is judged medium-sized. The rearrangement joins TRBV6-1 to TRBJ1-3; no definite D call. V was cut by 5 bases and J by 8 bases, with 13 bases left in between. Germline values: CDR1 MNHNS, CDR2 SASEGT. This CDR3 is 13 amino acids long. This CDR3 reads CASSTDRAHTIYF. The CDR3 coding sequence is TGTGCCAGCAGTACTGACCGGGCCCACACCATATATTTT.

This clonotype is categorized as hyperexpanded. The J gene is TRBJ2-7, the V gene TRBV11-3; D might be TRBD1 or TRBD2, each matching 5 bases. Germline V lookup: CDR1 SGHNT, CDR2 YENEEA. This CDR3 comprises 18 residues. V was cut by 5 bases and J by 0 bases, with 23 bases left in between. CDR3 coding DNA: TGTGCCAGCAGCCGATATCTAACCGGGACCCCGAGCTCCTACGAGCAGTACTTC. As protein: CASSRYLTGTPSSYEQYF.

The rearrangement uses TRBV9 and TRBJ2-3, with 13 bases that match TRBD2. CDR1 is SGDLS, CDR2 YYNGEE, per germline. The trim removed 3 bases at V and 4 bases at J, leaving 5 bases unmatched. The CDR3 is 16 amino acids. The CDR3 reads CASSETSGGKADTQYF. In DNA form, the CDR3 reads TGTGCCAGCAGCGAGACTAGCGGGGGGAAGGCAGATACGCAGTATTTT.